The 31 T cell receptor beta chains in this list originate from one sample, sequenced in a study of graft-versus-host responses after intestinal transplantation. Clones were read by immunoSEQ multiplex PCR, and TCRdb kept only the in-frame ones, dropping some. Altogether about 70,000 clones are present, around 91% being singletons, with the ten largest covering less than 4.5%. Antigen specificity for these receptors is unknown. The sequences come from unstimulated CD8+ T cells sorted from spleen or lymph node cells, collected before transplant. The origin of the receptors is a human donor who was the organ donor for an intestinal transplant.

The rearrangement links TRBV5-6 to TRBJ1-4, with D possibly matching TRBD1 (5 bases). The length of the CDR3 is 14 residues. CDR1 and CDR2 from the germline V gene are SGHDT and YYEEEE. The V gene lost 4 bases and the J gene lost 7 bases, with 14 bases spanning the gap. DNA for the CDR3: TGTGCCAGCAGCATTACTTGGGGCTTTGAAAAACTGTTTTTT. This sequence encodes CASSITWGFEKLFF.

The genes are TRBV28 and TRBJ1-5, with D possibly matching TRBD1 (5 bases). Per germline, CDR1 MDHEN and CDR2 SYDVKM. Trimming took 6 bases from V and 0 from J, leaving 12 bases between them. This CDR3 is 15 amino acids long. DNA of the CDR3: TGTGCCAGCAGCCGGAGACAGACTAGCAATCAGCCCCAGCATTTT. Translation: CASSRRQTSNQPQHF.

The chain links TRBV30 to TRBJ1-6; D is ambiguous. CDR1 and CDR2 from the germline V gene are GTSNPN and SVGIG (reference sequence). The CDR3 has 14 residues. Trimming stripped 5 bases from V and 5 bases from J, with 13 bases between. The CDR3 loop reads CAWGGRSNNSPLHF. In DNA form, the CDR3 reads TGTGCCTGGGGTGGTCGGTCCAATAATTCACCCCTCCACTTT.

The chain carries TRBV19 and TRBJ1-1; a possible D gene is TRBD1 (6 bases). Germline V gene data show CDR1 as LNHDA and CDR2 as SQIVND (reference sequence). V lost 4 bases to trimming and J lost 6 bases, with 18 bases between them. The CDR3 has 15 residues. CDR3 in DNA: TGTGCCAGTAGTAGCGCGTCGACAGGTGTTCCTGAAGCTTTCTTT. It specifies CASSSASTGVPEAFF.

This rearrangement joins TRBV7-3 to TRBJ2-1, with D possibly being TRBD1 (6 bases). Germline lookup yields CDR1 SGHTA and CDR2 FQGTGA. V lost 8 bases and J lost 0, with 11 bases in between. This CDR3 spans 14 amino acids. The DNA for the CDR3 is TGTGCCAGCGCAGGGGTGGACTCCTACAATGAGCAGTTCTTC. This gives the protein CASAGVDSYNEQFF.

V is TRBV6-1 and J is TRBJ1-6; perhaps TRBD1 as D (5 bases). The CDR3 sequence is 13 residues long. Germline CDR1 reads MNHNS; CDR2 reads SASEGT. V was cut by 7 bases and J by 11 bases, with 15 bases left in between. Here the CDR3 reads CASTDQGIPPLHF. The CDR3 DNA reads as TGTGCCAGCACCGACCAGGGAATTCCACCCCTCCACTTT.

The V call is TRBV6-1, the J call TRBJ2-7; weak D call: TRBD1 (6 bases). Per germline, CDR1 MNHNS and CDR2 SASEGT. This CDR3 is 15 amino acids long. The germline V and J ends were trimmed by 2 bases and 0 bases, with 11 bases remaining between them. CDR3 nucleotides: TGTGCCAGCAGTGAATGGTTAGGGGGCTCCTACGAGCAGTACGTC. Translating it yields CASSEWLGGSYEQYV.

The chain uses TRBV4-2 and TRBJ1-2, with D maybe TRBD1 (5 bases). The germline V and J ends were trimmed by 2 bases and 2 bases, with 12 bases remaining between them. Germline-derived CDR1 and CDR2 are LGHNA and YNFKEQ. This CDR3 comprises 15 residues. CDR3 sequence: CASSQPSGGNYGYTF. CDR3 sequence (DNA): TGTGCCAGCAGCCAACCGTCGGGGGGGAACTATGGCTACACCTTC.

CDR3 region: CASSLSQGLYSPLHF. For the CDR3, the DNA is TGTGCCAGCAGCTTAAGCCAGGGACTCTATTCACCCCTCCACTTT. This chain connects TRBV7-2 to TRBJ1-6; D is possibly TRBD1 (5 bases). This CDR3 is built from 15 residues. Germline V CDR1 and CDR2: SGHTA, FQGNSA. V gave up 2 bases and J gave up 8 bases, with 13 bases separating them.

This clone appeared once. This rearrangement joins TRBV5-1 to TRBJ1-1; D may be TRBD1 (5 bases). The CDR3 consists of 13 residues. Germline V gene data show CDR1 as SGHRS and CDR2 as YFSETQ. Deletions cut 4 bases from V and 11 bases from J, with 18 bases between. CDR3 amino acids: CASSLGGAGGAFF. As DNA, the CDR3 is TGCGCCAGCAGCCTGGGAGGGGCAGGAGGGGCTTTCTTT.

The chain carries TRBV6-6 and TRBJ2-5, with a possible D match to TRBD2 (5 bases). Germline CDR1 and CDR2: MNHNY and SVGAGI (reference sequence). The CDR3 spans 13 residues. V lost 7 bases and J 1 base, leaving 10 bases between the germline ends. CDR3 protein: CASNLGGQETQYF. CDR3 DNA sequence: TGTGCCAGCAATCTAGGAGGCCAAGAGACCCAGTACTTC.

The CDR3 loop reads CASTGESPSGNTIYF. As DNA, the CDR3 is TGTGCCAGCACCGGAGAATCACCCTCTGGAAACACCATATATTTT. V and J are TRBV11-2 and TRBJ1-3; D is undetermined. Trimming took 7 bases from V and 0 from J, leaving 13 bases between them. Germline assignment: CDR1 SGHAT and CDR2 FQNNGV. There are 15 residues in the CDR3.

The chain is built from TRBV7-8 and TRBJ1-5; D is possibly TRBD1 (5 bases). Germline CDR1 and CDR2: SGHVS and FQNEAQ. CDR3 length: 17 residues. V was cut by 2 bases and J by 0 bases, with 14 bases left in between. CDR3 DNA: TGTGCCAGCAGCTTAATATTCGCCAGGGATAGCAATCAGCCCCAGCATTTT. This translates into CASSLIFARDSNQPQHF.

The rearrangement joins TRBV10-3 to TRBJ1-4, with 11 positions matching TRBD1. Germline CDR1 reads ENHRY; CDR2 reads SYGVKD. This CDR3 region has 15 residues. J lost 8 bases, V lost 8 bases, and 10 bases had no gene match. Here the CDR3 reads CAIGEGTGGKEKLFF. The DNA for the CDR3 is TGTGCCATCGGAGAAGGGACAGGGGGGAAAGAAAAACTGTTTTTT.

The CDR3 nucleotides are TGCGCCAGCAGCTTGAGCGAACTGGGTGATGAGCAGTTCTTC. This gives the protein CASSLSELGDEQFF. The rearrangement uses TRBV5-1 and TRBJ2-1; no clear D. V was pared by 1 base and J by 8 bases, with 13 bases between. CDR1 and CDR2 from the germline V gene are SGHRS and YFSETQ. The CDR3 has 14 amino acids. The full variable domain, completed using reference TRBV5-1 and TRBJ2-1, is KAGVTQTPRYLIKTRGQQVTLSCSPISGHRSVSWYQQTPGQGLQFLFEYFSETQRNKGNFPGRFSGRQFSNSRSEMNVSTLELGDSALYLCASSLSELGDEQFFGPGTRLTVL.

CDR3 DNA sequence: TGTGCCAGCAGCCAAGAATTAAGCAGGGTATCCTACAATGAGCAGTTCTTC. Its translation: CASSQELSRVSYNEQFF. The chain recombines TRBV4-2 with TRBJ2-1; D possibly corresponds to TRBD1 (5 bases). Trimming shortened V by 0 bases and J by 1 base, and 13 bases separated the two germline ends. CDR3 length equals 17 residues. Germline V gene data show CDR1 as LGHNA and CDR2 as YNFKEQ.

This sequence joins TRBV5-6 and TRBJ2-3; possibly TRBD2 for D (5 bases). Deletions cut 3 bases from V and 6 bases from J, with 11 bases between. From germline, CDR1 is SGHDT and CDR2 YYEEEE. The CDR3 extends over 13 amino acids. This CDR3 is CASSWARGDTQYF. The CDR3 nucleotides read TGTGCCAGCAGCTGGGCCCGGGGTGATACGCAGTATTTT.

The chain employs TRBV30 and TRBJ1-1; D not resolved. Trimming pared 6 bases from V and 0 bases from J, leaving 11 bases between. Germline CDR1 and CDR2: GTSNPN and SVGIG (reference sequence). The CDR3 is 13 residues long. This CDR3 reads CACPGSMNTEAFF. The DNA of the CDR3 is TGTGCCTGCCCGGGATCCATGAACACTGAAGCTTTCTTT.

This clone occurred a few times. This chain links TRBV7-8 with TRBJ1-1; TRBD1 agrees at 7 bases. Germline CDR1 SGHVS, CDR2 FQNEAQ. The CDR3 is 15 amino acids. The trim removed 2 bases at V and 2 bases at J, leaving 5 bases unmatched. In DNA form, the CDR3 reads TGTGCCAGCAGCTTACCCCAGGGGGTCAACACTGAAGCTTTCTTT. Its protein product is CASSLPQGVNTEAFF.

J is TRBJ2-2 and V is TRBV6-1, with a possible D match to TRBD1 (5 bases). This CDR3 region has 12 residues. Trimming stripped 2 bases from V and 9 bases from J, with 7 bases between. CDR1 is MNHNS, CDR2 SASEGT, per germline. CDR3 sequence reads: CASSESGRELFF. In DNA form, the CDR3 reads TGTGCCAGCAGTGAATCAGGGCGGGAGCTGTTTTTT.

The gene calls are TRBV28 and TRBJ1-5, with unresolved D. The CDR3 is made up of 15 amino acids. Germline V gene data show CDR1 as MDHEN and CDR2 as SYDVKM. V shed 10 bases and J shed 5 bases, with 21 bases lying between them. The CDR3 DNA is TGTGCCATCAAAGATCCAGGAAGGCCCGATCAGCCCCAGCATTTT. Protein: CAIKDPGRPDQPQHF.

The sample holds one count of this clone. The rearrangement links TRBV28 to TRBJ2-1, with D tentatively TRBD1 (5 bases). The CDR3 covers 14 residues. V was trimmed by 4 bases and J by 4 bases, leaving 11 bases between them. The V gene's germline CDR1 is MDHEN and CDR2 SYDVKM. The CDR3 sequence is CASSSDSPYNEQFF. The CDR3 DNA follows: TGTGCCAGCAGTTCTGACAGCCCATACAATGAGCAGTTCTTC.

The rearrangement joins TRBV4-2 to TRBJ2-2, with 11 nucleotides matching TRBD2. The germline gives CDR1 LGHNA, CDR2 YNFKEQ. Trimming cost V 1 base and J 2 bases; bases outside gene matches: 6. CDR3 length equals 18 residues. The CDR3: CASSQGLAGGPNTGELFF. The CDR3 nucleotides read TGTGCCAGCAGCCAAGGTCTAGCGGGGGGCCCAAACACCGGGGAGCTGTTTTTT.

This chain uses TRBV29-1 with TRBJ2-2; D gene uncertain. The germline V and J ends were trimmed by 7 bases and 6 bases, with 12 bases remaining between them. Germline CDR1 and CDR2: SQVTM and ANQGSEA. The CDR3 is 12 amino acids. CDR3 DNA sequence: TGCAGCGCCGTCGGTCTCCCCGGGGAGCTGTTTTTT. Protein product: CSAVGLPGELFF.

This chain links TRBV27 with TRBJ1-1, with D maybe TRBD1 (5 bases). Germline CDR1 and CDR2: MNHEY and SMNVEV (reference sequence). This CDR3 has 14 residues. V lost 5 bases to trimming and J lost 3 bases, with 13 bases between them. As DNA, the CDR3 is TGTGCCAGCAGTCAGACAGCATTCTACACTGAAGCTTTCTTT. Translation: CASSQTAFYTEAFF.

This chain links TRBV10-3 with TRBJ1-5, with D possibly being TRBD1 (6 bases). Germline CDR1 is ENHRY and CDR2 is SYGVKD. This CDR3 is 13 amino acids long. The V gene lost 10 bases and the J gene lost 4 bases, with 14 bases spanning the gap. CDR3 loop: CATTDSANQPQHF. CDR3 nucleotides: TGTGCCACCACGGACAGCGCGAATCAGCCCCAGCATTTT.

V gene TRBV7-9 combines with J gene TRBJ1-2; 8 bases are a match to TRBD1. J gave up 3 bases and V 7 bases, and 13 bases lay outside the gene matches. The CDR3 sequence is 16 residues long. The germline V gene has CDR1 SEHNR and CDR2 FQNEAQ (reference sequence). The CDR3 sequence is CASNGPGGADYYGYTF. CDR3 sequence (DNA): TGTGCCAGCAACGGTCCAGGGGGCGCAGATTACTATGGCTACACCTTC.

Written as DNA, the CDR3 is TGCAGCGCCGAAGGGGACTGGTCGAAGACCCAGTACTTC. Translating gives CSAEGDWSKTQYF. The V call is TRBV29-1, the J call TRBJ2-5; a weak D match, TRBD2 (6 bases). Germline V gene lookup returns CDR1 SQVTM and CDR2 ANQGSEA. V lost 7 bases to trimming and J lost 6 bases, with 18 bases between them. The CDR3 length is 13 residues.

Notes on this clone: This CDR3 is also generated by other DNA sequences in the sample. This chain links TRBV7-9 with TRBJ1-1; weak D call: TRBD1 (5 bases). The CDR3 is 12 residues long. Trimming removed 3 bases from V and 6 bases from J, with 8 bases in between. The V gene's germline CDR1 is SEHNR and CDR2 FQNEAQ (reference sequence). For the CDR3, the DNA is TGTGCCAGCAGCTTGGGAGGGGCTGAAGCTTTCTTT. Translating it yields CASSLGGAEAFF.

The chain uses TRBV7-2 and TRBJ1-6; weak D call: TRBD1 (6 bases). CDR1 and CDR2 from the germline V gene are SGHTA and FQGNSA. The CDR3 is made up of 17 amino acids. Trimming removed 2 bases at V and 10 bases at J, with 21 bases between. CDR3 in amino acids: CASSLLGPWTVRSPLHF. For the CDR3, the DNA is TGTGCCAGCAGCTTATTGGGCCCCTGGACAGTCAGGTCACCCCTCCACTTT. The whole variable domain, remainder taken from reference TRBV7-2 and TRBJ1-6, is GAGVSQSPSNKVTEKGKDVELRCDPISGHTALYWYRQSLGQGLEFLIYFQGNSAPDKSGLPSDRFSAERTGGSVSTLTIQRTQQEDSAVYLCASSLLGPWTVRSPLHFGNGTRLTVT.

This chain connects TRBV6-6 to TRBJ1-5; D remains unclear. The CDR3 consists of 14 residues. V was clipped by 1 base and J by 0 bases, with 4 bases between them. Germline assignment: CDR1 MNHNY and CDR2 SVGAGI (reference sequence). DNA for the CDR3: TGTGCCAGCAGTTACTTAGATAGCAATCAGCCCCAGCATTTT. Amino acids: CASSYLDSNQPQHF.